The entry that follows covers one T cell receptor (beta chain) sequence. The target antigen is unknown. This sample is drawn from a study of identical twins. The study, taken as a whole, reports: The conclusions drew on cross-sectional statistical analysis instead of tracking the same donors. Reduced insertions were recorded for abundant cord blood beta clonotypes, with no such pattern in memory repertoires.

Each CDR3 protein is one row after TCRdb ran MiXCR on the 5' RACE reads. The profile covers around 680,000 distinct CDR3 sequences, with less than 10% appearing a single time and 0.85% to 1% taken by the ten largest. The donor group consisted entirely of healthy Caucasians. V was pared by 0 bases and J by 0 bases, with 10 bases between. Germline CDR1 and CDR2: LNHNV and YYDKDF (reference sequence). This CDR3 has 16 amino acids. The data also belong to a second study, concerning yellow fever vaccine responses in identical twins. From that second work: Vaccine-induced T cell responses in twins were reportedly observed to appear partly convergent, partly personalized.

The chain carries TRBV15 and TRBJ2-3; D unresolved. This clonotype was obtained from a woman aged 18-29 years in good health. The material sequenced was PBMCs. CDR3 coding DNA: TGTGCCACCAGCAGAGATGAGGCAGCGAGCACAGATACGCAGTATTTT. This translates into CATSRDEAASTDTQYF.